This T cell receptor beta chain was obtained from a study of blood T cells in healthy people across ages. Primed by a sample-barcoded 5' primer and a J-beta primer mix, a second PCR proceeded for 7 to 11 cycles. MiXCR was run by TCRdb on the 5' RACE reads, yielding one entry per CDR3 protein. The sample shows approximately 800,000 distinct CDR3 sequences, roughly 25% of them seen only once. CDR1 and CDR2 (germline): SGHRS, YFSETQ. This CDR3 is built from 13 residues. The V gene end was trimmed by 7 bases and the J gene end by 4 bases; junction bases not matched to a gene: 7. Another study also made use of these data, one on T cells of mothers and their children. As that study records: A few mothers and their six children, all healthy Caucasians, donated. From each mother came over 9.5 million TCR beta CDR3 reads, and from each child came around 2.7 million.

Sequencing used blood. The rearrangement uses TRBV5-1 and TRBJ2-5, with 7 bases lining up with TRBD2. The TCR sequence derives from a boy aged 5 to 17 in good health. CDR3 residues: CASGPTGGETQYF. CDR3 bases: TGCGCCAGCGGACCAACGGGGGGAGAGACCCAGTACTTC.